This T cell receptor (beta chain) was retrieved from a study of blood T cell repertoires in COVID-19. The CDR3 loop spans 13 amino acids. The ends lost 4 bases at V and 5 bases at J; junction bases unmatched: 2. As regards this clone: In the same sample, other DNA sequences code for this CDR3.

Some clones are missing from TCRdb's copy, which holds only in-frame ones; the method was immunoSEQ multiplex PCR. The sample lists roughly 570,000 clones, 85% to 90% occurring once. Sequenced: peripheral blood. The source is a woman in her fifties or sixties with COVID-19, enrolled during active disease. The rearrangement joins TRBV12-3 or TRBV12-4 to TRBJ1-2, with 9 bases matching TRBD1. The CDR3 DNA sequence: TGTGCCAGCAGTTCGACAGGGGGGTATGGCTACACCTTC. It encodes CASSSTGGYGYTF.